This T cell receptor (beta chain) emerged from a study of identical twins. General study points: There was an excess of low generation probability in the out-of-frame alpha sequences that twins shared. A partial confounding effect on zero-insertion analyses could come from invariant MAIT and iNKT cells.

A remark on this clonotype: No antigen is known for it.

TCRdb analysed the 5' RACE reads with MiXCR anew, one entry per CDR3 protein. The data contain 1.5 million to 2 million distinct CDR3 sequences, less than 35% of them singletons. Everyone who donated was a healthy Caucasian. This TCR derives from a newborn girl in good health. Sample: cord blood.

The CDR3 bases are TGTGCCATCAGGGACTCCGGGACAGGGAAAGACGAGCAGTACTTC. As protein: CAIRDSGTGKDEQYF. The chain joins TRBV10-3 to TRBJ2-7, with TRBD1 identical over 9 bases. V dropped 6 bases and J dropped 5; count of bases not matched to a gene: 11. Germline V gene data show CDR1 as ENHRY and CDR2 as SYGVKD. The CDR3 is made up of 15 amino acids.